Listed below are T cell receptor beta chains from one sample, sequenced in a study of T cells in Graves' hyperthyroidism and ophthalmopathy. TCRdb analysed the multiplex PCR reads with MiXCR anew, one entry per CDR3 protein. The table has a few hundred thousand distinct CDR3 sequences, about 13% seen once; the top ten hold around a tenth. Sequenced sample: blood. The receptors originated from a woman between 18 and 29 years old with Graves' hyperthyroidism. Each CDR3 is given without its conserved first and last residue.

TRBV5-1	TRBJ2-5	ASSLVLAGGQETQY
TRBV7-9	TRBJ2-3	ASSWAQGVPDTQY
TRBV5-6	TRBJ1-3	ASSSGRGNTIY
TRBV7-3	TRBJ2-1	ASSWSGGDEQF
TRBV12-3/TRBV12-4	TRBJ2-1	ASSQDTGEQF
TRBV11-2	TRBJ2-5	ASSRQDGQETQY
TRBV7-3	TRBJ2-7	ASSPADGIHEQY
TRBV3-1	TRBJ2-2	ASRPGGANTGELF
TRBV10-3	TRBJ2-7	AIAGTRSYEQY
TRBV6-1	TRBJ1-2	ASRITRSEGYT
TRBV7-6	TRBJ1-1	ASSGSWGMNTEAF
TRBV12-3/TRBV12-4	TRBJ1-4	ASSPDRGRVEKLF
TRBV29-1	TRBJ2-2	SVEVGGELF
TRBV7-8	TRBJ1-5	ASSLAPGAYQPQH
TRBV4-1	TRBJ1-6	ASSQRTSPPLH
TRBV4-1	TRBJ1-2	ASSQDGGGQSYGYT
TRBV24-1	TRBJ2-3	ATKTSGMADTQY
TRBV6-1	TRBJ2-2	ASSPGLRTGELF
TRBV19	TRBJ2-1	ASSRGLAGDNEQF
TRBV28	TRBJ1-1	ASWGGLRNTEAF
TRBV2	TRBJ1-5	ASNQESNQPQH
TRBV12-3/TRBV12-4	TRBJ1-4	ASGTGGYEKLF
TRBV20-1	TRBJ1-3	GLGGHSGNTIY
TRBV2	TRBJ2-7	ASRQIDHEQY
TRBV28	TRBJ2-3	ASSPPDRGADTQY
TRBV4-1	TRBJ2-7	ASSHGTALNYEQY
TRBV12-3/TRBV12-4	TRBJ2-3	ASSRGGATDTQY
TRBV29-1	TRBJ2-6	SCTGTLSPSGANVLT
TRBV19	TRBJ1-6	ASTGRLYNSPLH
TRBV6-1	TRBJ2-7	AVAGLAGYEQY
TRBV2	TRBJ1-3	ASSYGRDSGNTIY
TRBV6-6	TRBJ2-7	ASSYSFEQY
TRBV28	TRBJ2-1	ASSTRQSSYNEQF
TRBV29-1	TRBJ2-7	SVGGRNYEQY
TRBV20-1	TRBJ1-1	SARGRLNTEAF
TRBV27	TRBJ1-6	ASSFGTAFYNSPLH
TRBV11-1	TRBJ2-5	ASSYPGQETQY